The rows below give T cell receptor beta chains drawn from one sample of a study of T-cell memory formation after mild COVID-19. In TCRdb, the 5' RACE reads were re-called with MiXCR into one record per CDR3 protein. The repertoire includes about 470,000 distinct CDR3 sequences, more than 20% of them detected once, and roughly an eighth sits in the top ten. The sample comprised PBMCs or a T cell subset sorted from them (not recorded which). These TCRs come from an adult woman who had mild COVID-19 (a few samples of this study predate the infection). Cell type and time point are not known. Each CDR3 is given with its conserved first and last residue. A D gene is named only where the DNA matches it firmly. Size values are once, few and many counts, or a class for expanded clones, and some rows have none.

-	TRBV19	TRBJ1-5	-	CASTSGSDSNQPQHF	TGTGCCAGTACCTCAGGGTCGGATAGCAATCAGCCCCAGCATTTT
-	TRBV5-6	TRBJ2-2	-	CASSLARNGELFF	TGTGCCAGCAGCTTGGCCCGGAACGGGGAGCTGTTTTTT
-	TRBV25-1	TRBJ2-1	few	CASSGWGDDEQFF	TGTGCCAGCAGTGGATGGGGGGACGATGAGCAGTTCTTC
TRBD1	TRBV11-2	TRBJ1-1	-	CASSSPGGTARNTEAFF	TGTGCCAGCAGCTCCCCAGGGGGTACGGCAAGGAACACTGAAGCTTTCTTT
TRBD2	TRBV27	TRBJ2-3	-	CASSDSGGALTQYF	TGTGCCAGCAGTGATAGCGGGGGGGCCCTTACGCAGTATTTT
-	TRBV25-1	TRBJ1-1	few	CASSESIEAFF	TGTGCCAGCAGCGAATCTATAGAAGCTTTCTTT
TRBD1	TRBV5-1	TRBJ1-1	-	CASSPGTGAIEAFF	TGCGCCAGCAGCCCGGGGACAGGGGCGATTGAAGCTTTCTTT
TRBD1	TRBV3-1	TRBJ2-1	few	CASGPRGGTVYNEQFF	TGTGCCAGCGGGCCAAGGGGTGGGACAGTATACAATGAGCAGTTCTTC
TRBD1	TRBV20-1	TRBJ2-7	few	CRAFGTGGDEQYF	TGCAGAGCATTTGGGACAGGGGGCGACGAGCAGTACTTC
TRBD1	TRBV12-3/TRBV12-4	TRBJ2-5	-	CASSTDRGRTQYF	TGTGCCAGCAGTACGGACAGGGGCAGGACCCAGTACTTC
TRBD1	TRBV5-4	TRBJ2-3	many	CASSFPGTEVDTQYF	TGTGCCAGCAGCTTCCCTGGGACAGAGGTGGATACGCAGTATTTT
TRBD2	TRBV2	TRBJ2-7	few	CASTLAGLNSYEQYF	TGTGCCAGCACTTTAGCGGGGCTGAACTCCTACGAGCAGTACTTC
TRBD2	TRBV7-9	TRBJ2-5	-	CASSHLPGTSEETQYF	TGTGCCAGCAGCCACCTCCCCGGGACTAGCGAAGAGACCCAGTACTTC
-	TRBV12-3/TRBV12-4	TRBJ1-1	-	CASSLGRGTETFF	TGTGCCAGCAGTTTAGGTAGGGGTACTGAAACTTTCTTT
TRBD1	TRBV12-3/TRBV12-4	TRBJ2-1	few	CASTPRQGLSYYNEQFF	TGTGCCAGCACCCCCAGACAGGGCCTGAGCTACTACAATGAGCAGTTCTTC
TRBD2	TRBV7-9	TRBJ2-3	few	CASSSKTSQTDTQYF	TGTGCCAGCAGCTCCAAGACTAGCCAGACAGATACGCAGTATTTT
-	TRBV7-2	TRBJ1-1	-	CASSSTGFLVNTEAFF	TGTGCCAGCAGCTCAACAGGGTTCCTTGTGAACACTGAAGCTTTCTTT